The rows below give T cell receptor beta chains drawn from one sample of a study of blood T cell repertoires in COVID-19. The assay was immunoSEQ multiplex PCR, and TCRdb's table has in-frame clones only and misses some. The table records around 260,000 clones, around nine tenths of them present only once. Sequencing input: peripheral blood. These receptors came from a man aged 35 to 55 who had recovered from COVID-19. Each CDR3 is given with its conserved first and last residue.

16 | TRBV9 | CASSVAPQTVTGELFF
14 | TRBV5-1 | CASSGGGHSYEQYF
15 | TRBV5-5 | CASSFPSSGANVLTF
12 | TRBV6-2/TRBV6-3 | CASSYADNEQYF
15 | TRBV4-3 | CASSQVSGAGYEQYF
14 | TRBV7-9 | CASSRGTGKTEAFF
13 | TRBV12-3/TRBV12-4 | CASSKLMNTEAFF
16 | TRBV18 | CASSPKRTGERNEQYF
15 | TRBV5-5 | CASSLDRGGTDTQYF
15 | TRBV30 | CAWITGTSGRATRFF
16 | TRBV19 | CASSIDGRPTNEKLFF
15 | TRBV5-6 | CASSLPGTGYTEAFF
13 | TRBV5-3 | CARSLELGEKLFF
11 | TRBV2 | CAILREEKLFF
16 | TRBV3-1/TRBV3-2 | CASSQEPGLEADTQYF
13 | TRBV19 | CASTPGTNYGYTF
16 | TRBV9 | CASSAIGLAGSHEQFF
12 | TRBV6-2/TRBV6-3 | CASSYSFYGYTF
12 | TRBV29-1 | CSVRTGHYGYTF
13 | TRBV27 | CASSFPGGSEQYF
12 | TRBV6-2/TRBV6-3 | CASSYETNEQFF
16 | TRBV7-9 | CASSRPGKLAKNIQYF
15 | TRBV11-2 | CASSLASGGQETQYF
12 | TRBV29-1 | CSVARDWYEQFF
15 | TRBV4-1 | CASSQVTVSYNEQFF
17 | TRBV5-8 | CASSFAGQGARSTEAFF
13 | TRBV28 | CASNVAAYNEQFF
14 | TRBV27 | CASSPGVSYNEQFF
12 | TRBV7-8 | CASSLVGDGYTF
12 | TRBV10-3 | CAIMGENYGYTF
16 | TRBV7-6 | CASSRPYSGQGAPAFF
14 | TRBV5-1 | CASSLGDRGSPLHF
16 | TRBV2 | CASSGTSGPAYNEQFF
15 | TRBV25-1 | CASSESPGVLEEQYF
14 | TRBV7-9 | CASSPGLAGNEQFF
16 | TRBV3-1/TRBV3-2 | CASSLGTSAGTDTQYF
14 | TRBV19 | CASSPLGANTEAFF
12 | TRBV4-3 | CASGRGGHEQYF
12 | TRBV7-6 | CASSGGDKEQFF
8 | TRBV29-1 | CSGDRVYF
17 | TRBV18 | CASSPRGDRPEYTEAFF
14 | TRBV2 | CASRVGQANEKLFF
11 | TRBV29-1 | CSVSTGYGYTF
15 | TRBV15 | CATSRGTGTEETQYF